The source of this TCR beta chain is a study of blood T cell repertoires in COVID-19 (TCRdb year 2020). Study-wide context: Samples from collaborators originated in the United States, Italy and Spain and spanned both the acute and convalescent phases of COVID-19. The material from the prospective study consisted of cDNA or gDNA derived from T cells, B-cell-depleted T cells, or PBMCs. The dataset comprised deeply sampled blood TCRbeta repertoires from subjects exposed to, actively infected with, or recovered from COVID-19. A freely available public database, intended as a resource for researchers studying the immune response to SARS-CoV-2, is where the repertoires were released. The samples were drawn from the first 160 participants of the ongoing ImmuneRACE study and from some 1,300 subjects provided by 6 global collaborators. A de-identified subject ID, COVID-19 status, age in years and sex were almost always included in the sample metadata. Where available, HLA class I and class II types were taken from metadata supplied by the sample provider and were not determined by assay-based typing.

One collaborating source in Seattle enrolled patients while the patients were actively infected and followed the patients over time throughout the course of disease. Whole blood was collected in K2EDTA tubes by collaborating institutions according to the institutions' own protocols. For TCRbeta analysis, collaborators shipped samples as frozen whole blood, isolated PBMCs, or DNA extracted from either of those sample types. The paper's findings and limits, for the study overall: Clinical and demographic metadata were provided uncurated, with the amount varying by source and participant.

Regarding this clone: Its cognate antigen has yet to be identified. No base qualities exist here, and no much larger clone lies one base off it.

TCRbeta CDR3 regions were amplified from genomic DNA by means of the immunoSEQ Assay, a bias-controlled multiplex PCR. From the authors' description of their analysis: The number of nucleated cells in each sample was estimated by amplification of reference gene primers within the assay. Sequence reads were collapsed and filtered to measure the absolute abundance of every unique TCRbeta CDR3 rearrangement. For each sample, productive Simpson clonality was calculated by taking the square root of Simpson's diversity index across productive rearrangements. Sourced from immuneACCESS, this table was stored by TCRdb with only in-frame sequences that have V and J called. A share of the clones is absent; for the studies checked, an unresolved V gene accounts for under half, and the remainder has no known explanation. The DNA gave D and trimming, while V, J and clone size come from that table. Within this sample are under 250,000 clones, with 85% to 90% of them counted one time only. Jointly, the top ten make up 9.5% to 13% of the sample.

Sequencing was performed on peripheral blood. The clonotype originates from a man aged 45 to 65 with COVID-19, enrolled during active disease.

CDR3 loop: CAISASGNTEAFF. The DNA sequence is as follows: TGTGCCATCAGTGCCTCCGGGAACACTGAAGCTTTCTTT. This sequence uses TRBV10-3 and TRBJ1-1; there is no confident call for the D gene. V and J lose 4 bases and 1 base, and a span of 7 bases separates them. From the germline V gene, CDR1 is ENHRY and CDR2 is SYGVKD. The CDR3 starts with the cysteine, ends with the phenylalanine, and has 13 residues. This entry keeps only the CDR3 DNA: 39 bases, framed from base 1.